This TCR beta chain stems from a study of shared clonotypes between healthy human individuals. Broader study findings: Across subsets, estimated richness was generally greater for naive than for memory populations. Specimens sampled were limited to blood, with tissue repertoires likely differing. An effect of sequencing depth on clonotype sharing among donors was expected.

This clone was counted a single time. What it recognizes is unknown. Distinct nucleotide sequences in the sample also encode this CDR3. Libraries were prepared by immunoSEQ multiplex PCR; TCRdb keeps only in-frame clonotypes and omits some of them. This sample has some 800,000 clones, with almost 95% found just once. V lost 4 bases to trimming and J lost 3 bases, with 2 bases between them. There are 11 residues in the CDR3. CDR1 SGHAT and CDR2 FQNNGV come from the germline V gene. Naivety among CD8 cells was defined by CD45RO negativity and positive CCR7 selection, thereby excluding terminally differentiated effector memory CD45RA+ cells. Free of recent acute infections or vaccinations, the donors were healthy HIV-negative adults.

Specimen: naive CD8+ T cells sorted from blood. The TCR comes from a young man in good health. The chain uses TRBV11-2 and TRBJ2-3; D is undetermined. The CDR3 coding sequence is TGTGCCAGCAGCTCTACAGATACGCAGTATTTT. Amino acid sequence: CASSSTDTQYF.